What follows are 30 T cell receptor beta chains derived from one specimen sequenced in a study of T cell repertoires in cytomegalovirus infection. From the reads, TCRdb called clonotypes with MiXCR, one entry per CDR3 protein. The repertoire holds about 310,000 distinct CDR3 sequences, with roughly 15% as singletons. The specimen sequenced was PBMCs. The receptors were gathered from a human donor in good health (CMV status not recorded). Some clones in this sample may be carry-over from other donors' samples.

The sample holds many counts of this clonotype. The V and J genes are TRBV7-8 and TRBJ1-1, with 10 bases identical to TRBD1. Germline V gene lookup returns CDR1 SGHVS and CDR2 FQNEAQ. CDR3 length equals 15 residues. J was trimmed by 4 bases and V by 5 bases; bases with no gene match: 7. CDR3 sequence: CASSHTGQGGTEAFF. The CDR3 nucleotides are TGTGCCAGCAGCCACACAGGACAGGGGGGCACTGAAGCTTTCTTT.

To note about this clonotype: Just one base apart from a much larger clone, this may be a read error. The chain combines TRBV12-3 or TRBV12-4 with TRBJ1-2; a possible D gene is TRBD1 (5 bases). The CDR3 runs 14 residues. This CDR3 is CASSPAARVDGYNF. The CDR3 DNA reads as TGTGCCAGCAGTCCCGCTGCCAGGGTTGATGGCTACAACTTC.

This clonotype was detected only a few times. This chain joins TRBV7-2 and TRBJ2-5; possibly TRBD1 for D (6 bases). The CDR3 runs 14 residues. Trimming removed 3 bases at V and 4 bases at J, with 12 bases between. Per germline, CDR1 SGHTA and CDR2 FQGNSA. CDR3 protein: CASSFQGSGETQYF. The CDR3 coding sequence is TGTGCCAGCAGCTTCCAGGGGTCTGGAGAGACCCAGTACTTC.

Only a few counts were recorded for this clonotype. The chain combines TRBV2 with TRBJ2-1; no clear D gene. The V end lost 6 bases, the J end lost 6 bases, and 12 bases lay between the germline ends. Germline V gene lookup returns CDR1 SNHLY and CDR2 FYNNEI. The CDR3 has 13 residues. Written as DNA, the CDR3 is TGTGCCAGCAGGTCCTGGGGTGGCAATGAGCAGTTCTTC. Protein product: CASRSWGGNEQFF.

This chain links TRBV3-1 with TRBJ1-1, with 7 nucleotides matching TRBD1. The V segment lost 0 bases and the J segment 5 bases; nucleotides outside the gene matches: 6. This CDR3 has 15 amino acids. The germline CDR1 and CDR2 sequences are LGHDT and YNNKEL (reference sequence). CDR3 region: CASSQEQGMGTEAFF. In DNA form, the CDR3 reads TGTGCCAGCAGCCAAGAACAGGGGATGGGTACTGAAGCTTTCTTT.

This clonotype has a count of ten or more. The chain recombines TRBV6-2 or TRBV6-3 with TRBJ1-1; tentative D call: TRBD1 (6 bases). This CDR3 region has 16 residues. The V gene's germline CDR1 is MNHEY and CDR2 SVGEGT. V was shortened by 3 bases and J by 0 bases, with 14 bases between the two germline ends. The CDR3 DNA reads TGTGCCAGCAGTTATTTCCCCCAGGGGATGAACACTGAAGCTTTCTTT. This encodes CASSYFPQGMNTEAFF.

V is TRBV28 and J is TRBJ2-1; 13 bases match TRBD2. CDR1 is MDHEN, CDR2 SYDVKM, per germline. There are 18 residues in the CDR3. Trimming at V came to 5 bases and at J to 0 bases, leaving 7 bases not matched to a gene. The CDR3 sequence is CASSPGTSGVSSYNEQFF. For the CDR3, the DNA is TGTGCCAGCAGTCCCGGGACTAGCGGGGTGAGCTCCTACAATGAGCAGTTCTTC.

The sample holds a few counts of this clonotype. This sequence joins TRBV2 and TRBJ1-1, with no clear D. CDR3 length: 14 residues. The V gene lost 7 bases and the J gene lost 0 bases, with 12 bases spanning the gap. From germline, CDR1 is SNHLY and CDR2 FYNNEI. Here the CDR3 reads CASIFSGLNTEAFF. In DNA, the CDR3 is TGTGCCAGCATTTTCTCGGGGTTGAACACTGAAGCTTTCTTT. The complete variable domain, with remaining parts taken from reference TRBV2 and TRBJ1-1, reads EPEVTQTPSHQVTQMGQEVILRCVPISNHLYFYWYRQILGQKVEFLVSFYNNEISEKSEIFDDQFSVERPDGSNFTLKIRSTKLEDSAMYFCASIFSGLNTEAFFGQGTRLTVV.

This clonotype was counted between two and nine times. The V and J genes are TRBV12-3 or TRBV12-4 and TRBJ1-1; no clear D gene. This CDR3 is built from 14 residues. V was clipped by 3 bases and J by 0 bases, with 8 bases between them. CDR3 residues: CASSLFPVNTEAFF. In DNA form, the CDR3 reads TGTGCCAGCAGTTTGTTCCCAGTGAACACTGAAGCTTTCTTT.

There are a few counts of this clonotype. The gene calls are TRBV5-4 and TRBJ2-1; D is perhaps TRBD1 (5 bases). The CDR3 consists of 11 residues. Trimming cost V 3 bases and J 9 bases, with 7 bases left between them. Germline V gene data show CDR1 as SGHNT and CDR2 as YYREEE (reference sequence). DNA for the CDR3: TGTGCCAGCAGCTCAGGGATTGAGCAGTTCTTC. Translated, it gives CASSSGIEQFF.

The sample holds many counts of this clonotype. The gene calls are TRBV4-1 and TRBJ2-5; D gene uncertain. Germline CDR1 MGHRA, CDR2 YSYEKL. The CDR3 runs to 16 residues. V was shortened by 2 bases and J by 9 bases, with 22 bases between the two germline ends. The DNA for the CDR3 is TGCGCCAGCAGCCAACCACCAGTCGGAGACCGCCGGGCCCAGTACTTC. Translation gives CASSQPPVGDRRAQYF.

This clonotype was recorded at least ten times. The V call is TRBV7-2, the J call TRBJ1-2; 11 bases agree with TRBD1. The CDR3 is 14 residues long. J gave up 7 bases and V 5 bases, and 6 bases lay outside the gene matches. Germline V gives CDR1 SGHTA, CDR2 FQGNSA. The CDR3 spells CASSRPGQGAGYTF. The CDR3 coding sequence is TGTGCCAGCAGCCGCCCTGGACAGGGGGCTGGCTACACCTTC.

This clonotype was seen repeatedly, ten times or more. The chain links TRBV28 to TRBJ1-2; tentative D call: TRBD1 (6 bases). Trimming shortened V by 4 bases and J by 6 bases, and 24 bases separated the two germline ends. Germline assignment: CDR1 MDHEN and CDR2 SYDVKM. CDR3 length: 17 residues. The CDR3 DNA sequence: TGTGCCAGCAGTTCCCTCATATCCGACAGGATTGCGAATGGCTACACCTTC. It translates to CASSSLISDRIANGYTF.

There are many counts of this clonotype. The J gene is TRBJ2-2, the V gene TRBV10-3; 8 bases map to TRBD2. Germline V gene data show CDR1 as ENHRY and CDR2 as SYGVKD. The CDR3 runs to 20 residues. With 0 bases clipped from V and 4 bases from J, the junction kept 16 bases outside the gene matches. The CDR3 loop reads CAISESGAGAGKRGTGELFF. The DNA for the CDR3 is TGTGCCATCAGTGAGTCTGGAGCGGGGGCCGGCAAACGAGGCACCGGGGAGCTGTTTTTT.

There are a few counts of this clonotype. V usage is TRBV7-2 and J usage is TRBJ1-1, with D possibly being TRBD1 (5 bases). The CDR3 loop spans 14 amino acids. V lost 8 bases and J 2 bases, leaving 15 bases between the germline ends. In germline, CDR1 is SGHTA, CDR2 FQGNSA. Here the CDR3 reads CASAGPYSNTEAFF. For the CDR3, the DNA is TGTGCCAGCGCAGGGCCCTATTCAAACACTGAAGCTTTCTTT.

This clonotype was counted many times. CDR3 sequence reads: CASSFRPASTNTDTQYF. The CDR3 DNA sequence: TGTGCCAGCAGCTTCCGTCCAGCAAGTACAAACACAGATACGCAGTATTTT. The rearrangement joins TRBV7-8 to TRBJ2-3; D uncertain. Germline-derived CDR1 and CDR2 are SGHVS and FQNEAQ. The CDR3 extends over 17 amino acids. The V and J ends lost 3 bases and 2 bases respectively, with 18 bases between them.

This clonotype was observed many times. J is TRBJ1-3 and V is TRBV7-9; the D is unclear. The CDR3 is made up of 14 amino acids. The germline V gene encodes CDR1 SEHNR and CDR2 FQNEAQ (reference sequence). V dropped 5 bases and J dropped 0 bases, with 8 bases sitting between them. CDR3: CASSQTSSGNTIYF. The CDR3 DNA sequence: TGTGCCAGCAGCCAGACGAGCTCTGGAAACACCATATATTTT.

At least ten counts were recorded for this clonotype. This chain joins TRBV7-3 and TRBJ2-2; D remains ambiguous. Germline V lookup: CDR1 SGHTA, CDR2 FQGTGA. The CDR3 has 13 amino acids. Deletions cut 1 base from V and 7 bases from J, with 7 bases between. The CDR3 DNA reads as TGTGCCAGCAGCTTAAACAAGGGCGGGGAGCTGTTTTTT. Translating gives CASSLNKGGELFF.

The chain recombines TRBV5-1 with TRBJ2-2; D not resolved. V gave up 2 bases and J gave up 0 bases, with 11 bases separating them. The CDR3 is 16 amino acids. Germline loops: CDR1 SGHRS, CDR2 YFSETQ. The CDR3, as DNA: TGCGCCAGCAGCTTTCGTCAGCTTCCGAACACCGGGGAGCTGTTTTTT. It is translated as CASSFRQLPNTGELFF.

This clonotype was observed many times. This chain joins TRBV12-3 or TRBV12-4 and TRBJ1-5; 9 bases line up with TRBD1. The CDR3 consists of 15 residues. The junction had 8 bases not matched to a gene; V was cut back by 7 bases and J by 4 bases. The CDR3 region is CASTQGTGRNQPQHF. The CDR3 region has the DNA TGTGCCAGCACCCAGGGGACAGGGCGGAATCAGCCCCAGCATTTT.

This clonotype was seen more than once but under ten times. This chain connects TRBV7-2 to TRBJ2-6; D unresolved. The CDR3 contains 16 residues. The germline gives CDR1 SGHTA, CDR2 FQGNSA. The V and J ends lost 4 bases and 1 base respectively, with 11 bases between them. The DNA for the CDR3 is TGTGCCAGCAGCTATGTAGGCGTTTCTGGGGCCAACGTCCTGACTTTC. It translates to CASSYVGVSGANVLTF.

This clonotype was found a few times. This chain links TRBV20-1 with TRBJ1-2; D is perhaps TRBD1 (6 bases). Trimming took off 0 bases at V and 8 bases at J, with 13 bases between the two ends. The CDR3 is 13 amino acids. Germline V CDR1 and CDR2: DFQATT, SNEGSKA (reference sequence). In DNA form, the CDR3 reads TGCAGTGCTAGAGATCTGGTGCAGGGGGGCTACACCTTC. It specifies CSARDLVQGGYTF.

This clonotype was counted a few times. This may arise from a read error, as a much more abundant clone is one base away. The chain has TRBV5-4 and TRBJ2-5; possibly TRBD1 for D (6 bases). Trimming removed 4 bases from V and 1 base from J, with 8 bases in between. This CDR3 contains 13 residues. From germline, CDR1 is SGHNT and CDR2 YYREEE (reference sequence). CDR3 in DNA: TGTGCCAGCAGCATGACAGGCCAAGAGACCCAGTACTTC. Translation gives CASSMTGQETQYF.

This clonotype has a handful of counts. This CDR3 is CASSSLRGAGAYGYTF. The CDR3 DNA sequence: TGTGCCAGCAGTTCACTCAGGGGCGCAGGGGCCTATGGCTACACCTTC. The V and J genes are TRBV12-3 or TRBV12-4 and TRBJ1-2; a possible D gene is TRBD1 (6 bases). Between the trimmed V and J ends, which lost 4 bases and 4 bases, there was a span of 19 bases. The CDR3 totals 16 residues.

The CDR3 DNA follows: TGTGCCAGCATGCTGGACGGAACCTACAATGAGCAGTTCTTC. Its protein is CASMLDGTYNEQFF. The V gene is TRBV5-6, the J gene TRBJ2-1; D ambiguous. Trimming removed 6 bases from V and 2 bases from J, with 12 bases in between. This CDR3 comprises 14 residues. From germline, CDR1 is SGHDT and CDR2 YYEEEE. Drawing the rest from reference TRBV5-6 and TRBJ2-1, the complete variable domain is DAGVTQSPTHLIKTRGQQVTLRCSPKSGHDTVSWYQQALGQGPQFIFQYYEEEERQRGNFPDRFSGHQFPNYSSELNVNALLLGDSALYLCASMLDGTYNEQFFGPGTRLTVL.

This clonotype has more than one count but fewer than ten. This CDR3 reads CATSSGQGGGEKLFF. CDR3 bases: TGTGCCACCAGCAGTGGACAGGGCGGTGGGGAAAAACTGTTTTTT. The chain combines TRBV15 with TRBJ1-4; 8 nucleotides match TRBD1. J lost 8 bases, V lost 3 bases, and 8 bases had no gene match. The germline V gene has CDR1 LNHNV and CDR2 YYDKDF (reference sequence). This CDR3 comprises 15 residues.

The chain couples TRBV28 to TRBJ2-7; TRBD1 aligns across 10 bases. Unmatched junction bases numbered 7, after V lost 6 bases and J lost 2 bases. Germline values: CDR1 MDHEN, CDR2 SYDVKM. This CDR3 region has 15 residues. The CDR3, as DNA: TGTGCCAGCAGGTCAGCGGGACAGGGGACCTACGAGCAGTACTTC. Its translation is CASRSAGQGTYEQYF.

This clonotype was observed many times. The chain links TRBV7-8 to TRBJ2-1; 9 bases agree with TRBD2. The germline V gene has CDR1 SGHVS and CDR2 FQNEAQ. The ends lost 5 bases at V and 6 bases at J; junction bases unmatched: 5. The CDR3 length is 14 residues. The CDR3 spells CASSRGGAPNEQFF. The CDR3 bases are TGTGCCAGCAGCCGCGGGGGGGCCCCCAATGAGCAGTTCTTC.

CDR3 protein: CSASKTGANVLTF. The CDR3 DNA is TGCAGTGCTAGTAAGACTGGGGCCAACGTCCTGACTTTC. The J gene is TRBJ2-6, the V gene TRBV20-1, with no clear D. Germline V lookup: CDR1 DFQATT, CDR2 SNEGSKA (reference sequence). This CDR3 comprises 13 residues. V was trimmed by 3 bases and J by 2 bases, leaving 5 bases between them.

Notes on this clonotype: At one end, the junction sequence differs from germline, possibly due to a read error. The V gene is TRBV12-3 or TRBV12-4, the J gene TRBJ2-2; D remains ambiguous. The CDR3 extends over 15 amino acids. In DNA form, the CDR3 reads TGTGTCAGCAGTTACCTGACAACGATGGGCGGGGAGCTGTTTTTT. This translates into CVSSYLTTMGGELFF.